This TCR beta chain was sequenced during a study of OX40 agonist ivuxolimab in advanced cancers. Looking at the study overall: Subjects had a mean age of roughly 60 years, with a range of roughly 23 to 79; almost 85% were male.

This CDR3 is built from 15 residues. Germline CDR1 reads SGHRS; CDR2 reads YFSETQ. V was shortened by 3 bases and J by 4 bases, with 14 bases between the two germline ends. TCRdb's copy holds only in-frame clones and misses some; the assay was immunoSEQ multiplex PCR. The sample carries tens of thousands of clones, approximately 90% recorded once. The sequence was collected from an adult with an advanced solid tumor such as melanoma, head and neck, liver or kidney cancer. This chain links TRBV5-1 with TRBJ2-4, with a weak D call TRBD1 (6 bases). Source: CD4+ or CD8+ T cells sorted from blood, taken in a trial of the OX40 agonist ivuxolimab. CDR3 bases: TGCGCCAGCAGCTCTTTTCAGGGGCCGAAAAACATTCAGTACTTC. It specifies CASSSFQGPKNIQYF.